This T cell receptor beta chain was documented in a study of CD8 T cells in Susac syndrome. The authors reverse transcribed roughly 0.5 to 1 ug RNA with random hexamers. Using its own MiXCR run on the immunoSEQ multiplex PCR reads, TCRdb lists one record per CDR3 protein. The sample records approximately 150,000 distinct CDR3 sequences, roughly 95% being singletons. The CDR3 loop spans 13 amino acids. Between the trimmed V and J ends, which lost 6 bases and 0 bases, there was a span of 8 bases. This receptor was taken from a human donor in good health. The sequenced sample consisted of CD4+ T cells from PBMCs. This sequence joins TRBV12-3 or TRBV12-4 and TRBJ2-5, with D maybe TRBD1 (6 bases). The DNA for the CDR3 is TGTGCCAGCAGACAGGGTTACCAAGAGACCCAGTACTTC. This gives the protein CASRQGYQETQYF.